The text below deals with one T cell receptor (beta chain). Antigen unknown. The read ends 3 residues shy of where the CDR3 ends; the end is completed using the germline J gene. The V gene's germline CDR1 is SGHRS and CDR2 YFSETQ. This CDR3 is 16 amino acids long. Trimming stripped 0 bases from V and 2 bases from J, with 15 bases between. Method: immunoSEQ multiplex PCR; TCRdb's copy keeps in-frame clones and lacks some. The listing records about 30,000 clones. The sample belongs to a study of Tregs in tolerant kidney transplant recipients. Whole-study findings and limits: No direct test of biological reproducibility was done here.

The chain combines TRBV5-1 with TRBJ2-7; TRBD1 is a possible D gene (6 bases). The clonotype originates from a human donor who received a combined kidney and bone marrow transplant. Sequenced here: CD8+ T cells from blood, sampled before the transplant. The part of the CDR3 DNA that was read is TGCGCCAGCAGCTTGGCTTGGACAGCGCCAACCTACGAG. It yields the protein CASSLAWTAPTYE. The CDR3, in full, reads CASSLAWTAPTYEQYF.